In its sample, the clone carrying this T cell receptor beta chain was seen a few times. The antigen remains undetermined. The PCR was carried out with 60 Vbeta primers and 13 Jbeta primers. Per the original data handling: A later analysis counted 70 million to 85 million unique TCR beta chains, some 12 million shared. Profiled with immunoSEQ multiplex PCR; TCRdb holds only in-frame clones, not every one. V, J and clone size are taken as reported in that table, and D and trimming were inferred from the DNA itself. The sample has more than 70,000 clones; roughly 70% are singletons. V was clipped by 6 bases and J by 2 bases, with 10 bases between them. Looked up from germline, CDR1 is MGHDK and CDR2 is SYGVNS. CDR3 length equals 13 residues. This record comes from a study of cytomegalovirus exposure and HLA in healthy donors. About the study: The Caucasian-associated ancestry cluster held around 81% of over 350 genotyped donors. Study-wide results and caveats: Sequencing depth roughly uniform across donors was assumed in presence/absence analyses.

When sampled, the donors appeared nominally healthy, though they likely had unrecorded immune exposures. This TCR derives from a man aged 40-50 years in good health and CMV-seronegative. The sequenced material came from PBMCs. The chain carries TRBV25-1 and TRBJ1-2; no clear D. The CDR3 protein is CASSAGRNYGYTF. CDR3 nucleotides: TGTGCCAGCAGCGCAGGAAGAAACTATGGCTACACCTTC.